This paragraph covers one T cell receptor beta chain sequence. These data originate in a study of blood T cell repertoires in COVID-19. Clones were read by immunoSEQ multiplex PCR, and TCRdb kept only the in-frame ones, dropping some. Among over 150,000 clones listed, approximately 88% were seen once. This CDR3 is built from 14 residues. CDR1 MGHRA and CDR2 YSYEKL come from the germline V gene. V lost 0 bases and J lost 3; bases outside the gene matches: 0. This rearrangement joins TRBV4-1 to TRBJ2-5; 8 nucleotides agree with TRBD2. This receptor was taken from a woman between 18 and 29 years old who had recovered from COVID-19. Sequencing was carried out using PBMCs or T cells enriched from blood (not recorded which). CDR3 region: CASSQELAEETQYF. CDR3 coding DNA: TGCGCCAGCAGCCAAGAACTAGCGGAAGAGACCCAGTACTTC.